Reported below is one T cell receptor (beta chain). Combining a sample-barcoded 5' primer with a J-beta primer mix, a second PCR ran for roughly 7 to 11 cycles. Each CDR3 protein gets one entry after TCRdb re-called the 5' RACE reads with MiXCR. The sample lists approximately 800,000 distinct CDR3 sequences; less than 80% were seen once. This entry comes from a study of blood T cells in healthy people across ages. The CDR3 length is 11 residues. V lost 5 bases, J lost 12 bases, and 11 bases lay in between. Germline V gene sequence: CDR1 ENHRY, CDR2 SYGVKD. The V and J genes are TRBV10-3 and TRBJ2-1, with a possible D match to TRBD2 (5 bases). The material sequenced was blood. This sequence was found in a man aged 30 to 39 in good health. CDR3 coding DNA: TGTGCCATCAGTCCAGGAGGTGGGCAGTTCTTC. Protein product: CAISPGGGQFF.